This entry concerns a single T cell receptor (beta chain). Its antigen is currently not known. No base-level quality is on record; no much larger clone is a single base apart. This entry belongs to a study of blood T cells in healthy people across ages (dated by TCRdb to about 2015). About the investigation overall: Template switching captured roughly one uniquely barcoded TCR beta cDNA molecule per two T cells in model experiments. The study measured age-related changes in TCR beta repertoire diversity using deep sequencing normalized with unique cDNA molecular identifiers. Four age groups were formed from the donors: young (average roughly 15 years), middle-aged (just under 40), aged (about 62) and long-lived (around 80). Donors of different ages were randomly distributed across sequencing lanes to avoid experimental bias. Two additional independent replicas of 1 million unique cDNA reads from the same blood draw were analyzed for two donors (one aged 18 to 30 and one aged 80 or older).

Library preparation was by 5' RACE. The sequencer listed for this sample is Illumina HiSeq 2500. A second PCR of roughly 7 to 12 cycles was run with a J-beta primer mix and a sample-barcoded 5' primer. A template-switch 5' adaptor carrying 12 random nucleotides introduced a unique molecular identifier onto each TCR beta cDNA molecule. At least 2.5 million CDR3-containing paired-end reads were obtained from each sample. All of the RNA was converted into first-strand cDNA using the Mint cDNA synthesis kit, with a TRBC-specific oligonucleotide serving as the primer. After uracil-DNA glycosylase treatment, a first 18-cycle PCR used universal primers M1SS and BC2_uni_R on all cDNA. On the study's bioinformatics: Each sample was normalized by randomly selecting 1 million high-quality reads, each carrying a distinct molecular identifier. Reads sharing molecular identifiers were discarded rather than binned into consensus sequences. MiTCR, with a Q25 quality threshold and the strictest error-elimination algorithm, was used for CDR3 identification, clonotype clustering and error correction. Lower-bound total TCR beta diversity was estimated with a nonparametric unseen species model using Euler transformation. TCRdb's own reprocessing of the public reads used fastp at Q25 and MiXCR and kept productive beta chains. For every CDR3 protein sequence, its rows merge into one entry that carries the most common genes and DNA. The V and J calls and clone size come from TCRdb's table, not from the authors' own analysis. The sample contains 950,000 to 1,200,000 distinct CDR3 sequences, roughly two fifths of them found a single time. 10% to 15% of the sample is held by the ten biggest clonotypes.

Broad study findings and their caveats: Estimates of total diversity based on one million sequenced T cells were regarded as lower bounds and as underestimates. As age increased, observed TCR beta diversity per million T cells dropped in a roughly linear way, and a significant reduction was already evident by age 40. Because the CMV infection status of the donors was unknown, age-related changes in expanded clonotypes may potentially have been confounded. Bulk unsorted PBMC profiling prevented conclusive comparison of naive and antigen-experienced compartments. There was a strong correlation between observed TCR beta diversity and the percentage of naive T cells measured by flow cytometry. The long-lived group showed more naive CD4+ T cells, fewer expanded clones and increased TCR diversity than the aged group, suggesting age selection.

The donors were roughly 40 Caucasian individuals from Russia, aged 6 to 90 years, who were systemically healthy. Ten milliliters of peripheral blood were drawn from each donor into EDTA-treated Vacutainer tubes. Ficoll-Paque density-gradient centrifugation was used to isolate PBMCs, with at least 7 million per sample. Trizol reagent was used to extract total RNA from the PBMCs, yielding at least 5 micrograms per sample. For every donor, an aliquot of PBMCs went through flow cytometry to measure the percentages of naive CD45RAhigh/CD27high T cells. The receptor was isolated from a man aged 18 to 35 in good health. The specimen sequenced was blood.

The CDR3 corresponds to CAIGANSYNEQFF. The DNA sequence is given as TGTGCCATCGGGGCCAACTCCTACAATGAGCAGTTCTTC. The chain employs TRBV10-3 and TRBJ2-1, with a weak D call of TRBD1 (5 bases match). Cut back by 8 bases and 0 bases, the V and J ends lie 8 bases apart. The germline V gene specifies ENHRY as CDR1 and SYGVKD as CDR2. From cysteine to phenylalanine, the CDR3 is 13 amino acids long. Left in the record is the CDR3 DNA by itself, 39 bases read in frame from the first base.